This T cell receptor (beta chain) is from a study of CD8 T cells in Susac syndrome. Negative isolation yielded CD8+ and CD4+ T cells; FACS enriched TEMRA cells. V shed 4 bases and J 3 bases; nucleotides not matched to a gene: 10. The CDR3 covers 17 residues. RNA amounts of about 0.5 to 1 ug underwent reverse transcription with random hexamers. Coverage of TCR beta CDR3 amplification by immunoSEQ multiplex PCR extended to 54 Vbeta and 13 Jbeta. MiXCR was run by TCRdb on the immunoSEQ multiplex PCR reads, yielding one entry per CDR3 protein. The table shows about 180,000 distinct CDR3 sequences, with around 95% occurring only once.

The chain employs TRBV12-3 or TRBV12-4 and TRBJ2-3; 10 nucleotides line up with TRBD2. Sequencing used CD4+ T cells from PBMCs. The sequence came from a human donor with multiple sclerosis. The CDR3 here is CASSSRGAGGWTDTQYF. CDR3 in DNA: TGTGCCAGCAGTTCCCGGGGAGCGGGGGGGTGGACAGATACGCAGTATTTT.